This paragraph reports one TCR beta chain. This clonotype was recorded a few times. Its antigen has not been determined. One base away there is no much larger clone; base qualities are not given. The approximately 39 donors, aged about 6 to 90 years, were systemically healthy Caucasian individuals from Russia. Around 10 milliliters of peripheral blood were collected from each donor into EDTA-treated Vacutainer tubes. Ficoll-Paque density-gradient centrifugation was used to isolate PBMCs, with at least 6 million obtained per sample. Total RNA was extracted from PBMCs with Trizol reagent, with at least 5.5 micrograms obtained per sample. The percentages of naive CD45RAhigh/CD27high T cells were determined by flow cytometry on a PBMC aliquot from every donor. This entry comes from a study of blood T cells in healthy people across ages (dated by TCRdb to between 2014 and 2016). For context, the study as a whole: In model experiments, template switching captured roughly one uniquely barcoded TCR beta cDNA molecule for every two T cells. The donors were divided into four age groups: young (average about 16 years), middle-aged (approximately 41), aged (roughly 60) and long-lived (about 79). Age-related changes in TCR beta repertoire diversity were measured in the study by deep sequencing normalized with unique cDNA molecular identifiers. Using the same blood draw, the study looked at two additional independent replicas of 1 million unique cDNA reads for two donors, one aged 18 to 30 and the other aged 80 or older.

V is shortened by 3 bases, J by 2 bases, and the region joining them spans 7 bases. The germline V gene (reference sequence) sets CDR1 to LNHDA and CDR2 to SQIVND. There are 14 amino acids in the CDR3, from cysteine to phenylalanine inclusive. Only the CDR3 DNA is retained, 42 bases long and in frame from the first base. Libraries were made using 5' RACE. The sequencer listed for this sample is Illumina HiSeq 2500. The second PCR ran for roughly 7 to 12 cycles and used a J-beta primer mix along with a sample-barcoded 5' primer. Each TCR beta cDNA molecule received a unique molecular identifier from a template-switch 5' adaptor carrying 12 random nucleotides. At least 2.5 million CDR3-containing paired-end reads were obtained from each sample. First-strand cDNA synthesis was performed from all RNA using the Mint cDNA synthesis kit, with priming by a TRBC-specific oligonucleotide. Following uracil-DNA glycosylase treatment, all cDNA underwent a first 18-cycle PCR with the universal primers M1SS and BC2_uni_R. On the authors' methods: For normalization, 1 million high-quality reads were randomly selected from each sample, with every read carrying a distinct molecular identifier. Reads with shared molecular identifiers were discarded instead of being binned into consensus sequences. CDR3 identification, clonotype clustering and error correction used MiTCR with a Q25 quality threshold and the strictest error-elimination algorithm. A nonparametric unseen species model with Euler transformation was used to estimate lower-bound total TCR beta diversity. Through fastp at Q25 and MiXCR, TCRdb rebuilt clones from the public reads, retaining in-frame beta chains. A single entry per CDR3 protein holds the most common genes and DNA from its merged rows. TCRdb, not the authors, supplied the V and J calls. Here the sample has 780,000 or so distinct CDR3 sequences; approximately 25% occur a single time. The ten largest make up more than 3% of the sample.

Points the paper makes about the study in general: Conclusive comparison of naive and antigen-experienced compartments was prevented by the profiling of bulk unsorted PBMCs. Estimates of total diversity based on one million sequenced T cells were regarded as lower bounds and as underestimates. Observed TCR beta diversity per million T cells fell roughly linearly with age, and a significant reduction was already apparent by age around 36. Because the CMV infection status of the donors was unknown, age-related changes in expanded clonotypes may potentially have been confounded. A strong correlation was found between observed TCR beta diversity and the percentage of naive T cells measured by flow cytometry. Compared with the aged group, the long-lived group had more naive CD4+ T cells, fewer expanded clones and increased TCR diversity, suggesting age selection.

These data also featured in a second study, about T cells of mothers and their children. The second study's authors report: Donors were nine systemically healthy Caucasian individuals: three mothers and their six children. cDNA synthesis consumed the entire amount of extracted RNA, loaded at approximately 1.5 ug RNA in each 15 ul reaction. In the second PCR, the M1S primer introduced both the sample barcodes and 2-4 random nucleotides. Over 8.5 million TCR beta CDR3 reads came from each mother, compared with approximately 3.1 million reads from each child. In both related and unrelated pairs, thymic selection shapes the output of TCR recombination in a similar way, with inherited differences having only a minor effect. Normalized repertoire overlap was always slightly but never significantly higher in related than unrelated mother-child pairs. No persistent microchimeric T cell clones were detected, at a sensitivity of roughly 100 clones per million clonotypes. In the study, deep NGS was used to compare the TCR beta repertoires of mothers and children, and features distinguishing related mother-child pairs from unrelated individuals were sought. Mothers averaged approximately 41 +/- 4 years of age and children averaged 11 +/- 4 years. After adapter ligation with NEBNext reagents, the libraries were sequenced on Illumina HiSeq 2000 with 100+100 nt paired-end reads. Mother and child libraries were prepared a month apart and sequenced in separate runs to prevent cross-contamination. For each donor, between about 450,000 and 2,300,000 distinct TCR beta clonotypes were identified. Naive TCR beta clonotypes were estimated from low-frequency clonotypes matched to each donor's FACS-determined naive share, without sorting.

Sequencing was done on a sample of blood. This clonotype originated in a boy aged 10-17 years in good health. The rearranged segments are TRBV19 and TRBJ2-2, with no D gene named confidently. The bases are TGTGCCAGTAGTATGTGGCTAAACACCGGGGAGCTGTTTTTT. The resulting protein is CASSMWLNTGELFF.